This TCR beta chain was obtained from a study of Graves' ophthalmopathy and Graves' hyperthyroidism. The germline V and J ends were trimmed by 5 bases and 9 bases, with 14 bases remaining between them. The CDR3 is 14 residues long. Germline V gives CDR1 MNHEY, CDR2 SVGAGI. For repertoire sequencing, the TCR beta CDR3 regions were amplified from RNA transcripts. Amplification began with first-round RT-PCR using HTBI primers, then second-round multiplex PCR was performed. TCRdb reprocessed the multiplex PCR reads with MiXCR, giving one entry per CDR3 protein. The sample carries around 1,000,000 distinct CDR3 sequences, about two fifths recorded once.

This sequence originates from an adult man with Graves' hyperthyroidism. The material sequenced was peripheral blood or thyroid tissue (not recorded which). V and J are TRBV6-5 and TRBJ1-6, with a possible D match to TRBD1 (6 bases). CDR3 sequence (DNA): TGTGCCAGCAGTGACGGCAGGGGTGGTTCACCCCTCCACTTT. This sequence encodes CASSDGRGGSPLHF.